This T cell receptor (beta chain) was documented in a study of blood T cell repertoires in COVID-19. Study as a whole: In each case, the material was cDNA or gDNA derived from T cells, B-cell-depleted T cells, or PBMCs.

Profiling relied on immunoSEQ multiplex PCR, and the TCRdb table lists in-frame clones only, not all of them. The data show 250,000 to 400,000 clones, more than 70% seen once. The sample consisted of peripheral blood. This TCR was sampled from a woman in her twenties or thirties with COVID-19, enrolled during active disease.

DNA of the CDR3: TGTGCCTGGAGTGAGCGGGGGGGCCACACCGGGGAGCTGTTTTTT. Translating gives CAWSERGGHTGELFF. The J gene is TRBJ2-2, the V gene TRBV30; 10 bases map to TRBD2. J gave up 3 bases and V 1 base, and 2 bases lay outside the gene matches. Germline V gives CDR1 GTSNPN, CDR2 SVGIG (reference sequence). The CDR3 has 15 residues.